The rows below give T cell receptor beta chains drawn from one sample of a study of beta chain features in type 1 diabetes. Sequenced by immunoSEQ multiplex PCR; TCRdb stores in-frame clones only, minus some. The table has about 140,000 clones, 9% to 10% seen once. Material: central memory CD4+ T cells from blood. These receptors all stem from a woman between 35 and 50 years old in good health. CDR3s include the opening cysteine and the closing phenylalanine or tryptophan. D genes are given only for firm matches. Size values are once, few and many counts, or a class for expanded clones, and some rows have none.

TRBV5-1	few	TRBJ2-3	TRBD1	CASSETQGIQNTQYF	TGCGCCAGCAGCGAAACACAGGGGATTCAAAATACGCAGTATTTT
TRBV5-1	.	TRBJ1-1	TRBD1	CASSPYGQEDTNTEAFF	TGCGCCAGCAGCCCATATGGACAGGAGGATACAAACACTGAAGCTTTCTTT
TRBV5-6	.	TRBJ1-2	.	CASSPDSGLGGYTF	TGTGCCAGCAGTCCGGACAGTGGATTGGGGGGCTACACCTTC
TRBV4-1	few	TRBJ2-3	TRBD2	CASSQASGLAASTDTQYF	TGCGCCAGCAGCCAGGCCTCGGGACTAGCGGCGAGCACAGATACGCAGTATTTT
TRBV7-6	few	TRBJ2-1	TRBD1	CASSLIGTGDYEQFF	TGTGCCAGCAGCTTAATCGGGACAGGGGACTATGAGCAGTTCTTC
TRBV5-1	few	TRBJ2-5	TRBD2	CASSAGPREGETQYF	TGCGCCAGCAGCGCCGGGCCGCGGGAGGGAGAGACCCAGTACTTC
TRBV5-6	few	TRBJ2-5	.	CASSLSLQETQYF	TGTGCCAGCAGCTTGTCTCTTCAAGAGACCCAGTACTTC
TRBV28	many	TRBJ1-6	.	CASSLSYSPLHF	TGTGCCAGCAGTTTGAGTTATTCACCCCTCCACTTT
TRBV7-9	many	TRBJ2-3	.	CASRLVADTQYF	TGTGCCAGCAGGCTAGTAGCGGATACGCAGTATTTT
TRBV10-3	once	TRBJ1-1	TRBD1	CAISGDRRSNTEAFF	TGTGCCATCAGTGGGGACAGGCGTTCGAACACTGAAGCTTTCTTT
TRBV5-6	.	TRBJ1-2	.	CASSSPSGRRDYGYTF	TGTGCCAGCAGCTCGCCCTCAGGGCGCAGGGACTATGGCTACACCTTC
TRBV5-4	.	TRBJ2-2	.	CASSFGQGELFF	TGTGCCAGCAGCTTCGGACAGGGGGAGCTGTTTTTT
TRBV6-1	.	TRBJ1-1	TRBD1	CASTRQGSANTEAFF	TGTGCCAGCACGAGACAGGGATCAGCGAACACTGAAGCTTTCTTT
TRBV5-1	few	TRBJ2-7	.	CASSLDRKAYEQYF	TGCGCCAGCAGCTTGGACAGAAAAGCCTACGAGCAGTACTTC
TRBV19	many	TRBJ2-1	TRBD2	CASRAGEQFF	TGTGCCAGTAGAGCGGGAGAGCAGTTCTTC
TRBV19	.	TRBJ2-7	.	CASSDSSYEQYF	TGTGCCAGTAGTGACAGTTCCTACGAGCAGTACTTC
TRBV18	.	TRBJ2-7	TRBD2	CASSRSSGSGGLPYEQYF	TGTGCCAGCTCACGGAGCTCGGGTAGCGGGGGTCTTCCCTACGAGCAGTACTTC
TRBV10-3	few	TRBJ2-5	.	CASRDSILYQETQYF	TGTGCCAGCCGGGACTCGATTTTGTACCAAGAGACCCAGTACTTC
TRBV5-1	.	TRBJ2-3	.	CATSRFSGTDTQYF	TGCGCCACCTCGCGGTTTTCTGGCACAGATACGCAGTATTTT
TRBV9	few	TRBJ1-2	TRBD1	CASSVDAGQGGYGYTF	TGTGCCAGCAGCGTAGACGCAGGGCAGGGGGGCTATGGCTACACCTTC
TRBV5-6	.	TRBJ1-2	.	CASSWEGYGYTF	TGTGCCAGCAGCTGGGAGGGATATGGCTACACCTTC
TRBV6-4	.	TRBJ2-1	TRBD1	CASSEQGAVDEQFF	TGTGCCAGCAGTGAACAGGGGGCGGTCGATGAGCAGTTCTTC
TRBV2	many	TRBJ2-2	TRBD2	CASRELATTGELFF	TGTGCCAGCAGGGAACTAGCGACCACCGGGGAGCTGTTTTTT
TRBV5-1	many	TRBJ2-1	TRBD2	CASRWAGGSYNEQFF	TGCGCCAGCAGGTGGGCGGGGGGGTCCTACAATGAGCAGTTCTTC